The text below deals with one T cell receptor beta chain. Original handling: Scientists estimated how many nucleated cells there were by amplifying reference gene primers. Sequencing was performed with immunoSEQ multiplex PCR; in TCRdb, only in-frame clones are kept and a portion is missing. The V and J calls and clone size come from that table; D and trimming were worked out from the DNA. The data contain 250,000 to 300,000 clones, around 84% of them singletons. The sample comes from a study of blood T cell repertoires in COVID-19. Overall study: Spain, Italy and the United States supplied samples that represented acute and convalescent COVID-19.

Enrolled through a virtual design, the participants were between roughly 18 and 95 years of age and came from approximately 25 US areas. Cohort assignment relied on participant-reported clinical history. The CDR3 spans 12 residues. In germline, CDR1 is SGHAT, CDR2 FQNNGV. Trimming pared 3 bases from V and 8 bases from J, leaving 10 bases between. The rearrangement links TRBV11-2 to TRBJ1-2; no firm D call. The sequencing sample was made of PBMCs or T cells enriched from blood (not recorded which). This clonotype originated in a man between 25 and 39 years old with acute COVID-19. The DNA of the CDR3 is TGTGCCAGCAGCTTGGGCGCAGGAGGCTACACCTTC. Its translation is CASSLGAGGYTF.